This record looks at one T cell receptor (beta chain) sequence and its context. This CDR3 has 11 amino acids. The V end was cut by 5 bases, the J end by 0 bases, with 4 bases between. Germline loops: CDR1 DFQATT, CDR2 SNEGSKA (reference sequence). This record belongs to a study of blood T cell repertoires in COVID-19. Profiled with immunoSEQ multiplex PCR; TCRdb holds only in-frame clones, not every one. Of about 240,000 clones listed, 82% were seen once; the top ten hold approximately 8.4%. Sequencing used peripheral blood. This rearrangement joins TRBV20-1 to TRBJ1-1; D gene unclear. The receptor was derived from an elderly woman with COVID-19, enrolled during active disease. CDR3 in amino acids: CSARMNTEAFF. The CDR3 coding sequence is TGCAGTGCTCGTATGAACACTGAAGCTTTCTTT.